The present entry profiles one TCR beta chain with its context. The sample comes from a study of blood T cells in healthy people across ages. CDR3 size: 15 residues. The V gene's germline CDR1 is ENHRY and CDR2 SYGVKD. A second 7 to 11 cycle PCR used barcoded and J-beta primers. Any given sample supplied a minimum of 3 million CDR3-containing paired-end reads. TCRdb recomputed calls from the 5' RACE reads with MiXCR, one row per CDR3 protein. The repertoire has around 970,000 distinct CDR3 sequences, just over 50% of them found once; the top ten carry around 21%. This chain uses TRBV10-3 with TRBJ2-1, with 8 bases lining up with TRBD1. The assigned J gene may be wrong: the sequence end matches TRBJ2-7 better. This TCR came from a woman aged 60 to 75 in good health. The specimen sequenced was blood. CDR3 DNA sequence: TGTGCCATCAGGCCGACAGGGGCCCTGTACAATGAGCAGTACTTC. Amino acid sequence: CAIRPTGALYNEQYF.